This T cell receptor beta chain originates from a study of cytomegalovirus exposure and HLA in healthy donors. Researchers ran the PCR with 60 Vbeta and 13 Jbeta primers. Method: immunoSEQ multiplex PCR; TCRdb's copy keeps in-frame clones and lacks some. The table lists 95,000 to 110,000 clones, around 80% of them singletons. The sample consisted of PBMCs. This sequence originates from a woman under 30 in good health and CMV-seropositive.

The CDR3 region is CASSVNSWPQHF. As DNA, the CDR3 is TGTGCCAGCAGTGTTAACTCGTGGCCCCAGCATTTT. The chain recombines TRBV28 with TRBJ1-5; no definite D call. This CDR3 is built from 12 residues. Germline V gives CDR1 MDHEN, CDR2 SYDVKM. V was shortened by 5 bases and J by 9 bases, with 11 bases between the two germline ends.